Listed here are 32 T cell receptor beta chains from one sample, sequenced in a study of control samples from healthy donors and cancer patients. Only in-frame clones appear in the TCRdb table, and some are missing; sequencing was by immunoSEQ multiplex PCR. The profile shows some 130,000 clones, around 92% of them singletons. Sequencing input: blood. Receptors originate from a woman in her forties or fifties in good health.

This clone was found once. The CDR3 nucleotides read TGTGCCAGCAGCCCGGGATCGAGAGGAGATACGCAGTATTTT. Residues: CASSPGSRGDTQYF. The chain uses TRBV27 and TRBJ2-3; TRBD2 is a possible D gene (5 bases). Trimming pared 6 bases from V and 5 bases from J, leaving 15 bases between. The CDR3 consists of 14 residues. Germline V gene lookup returns CDR1 MNHEY and CDR2 SMNVEV (reference sequence).

CDR3 in DNA: TGTGCCAGCAGCGAGGGACAGTGGCTAGAAGAGACCCAGTACTTC. Residues: CASSEGQWLEETQYF. The rearrangement links TRBV7-9 to TRBJ2-5; TRBD1 matches 7 bases. The CDR3 has 15 residues. Per the germline V gene, CDR1 is SEHNR and CDR2 is FQNEAQ (reference sequence). V shed 5 bases, J shed 3 bases, and the junction held 9 bases outside the gene matches. Together with reference TRBV7-9 and TRBJ2-5, the CDR3 gives the full variable domain: DTGVSQNPRHKITKRGQNVTFRCDPISEHNRLYWYRQTLGQGPEFLTYFQNEAQLEKSRLLSDRFSAERPKGSFSTLEIQRTEQGDSAMYLCASSEGQWLEETQYFGPGTRLLVL.

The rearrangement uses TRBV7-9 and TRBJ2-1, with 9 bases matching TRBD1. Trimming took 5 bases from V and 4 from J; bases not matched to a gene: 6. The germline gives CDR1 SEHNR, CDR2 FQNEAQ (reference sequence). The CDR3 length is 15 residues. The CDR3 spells CASSLQGARYNEQFF. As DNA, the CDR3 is TGTGCCAGCAGCCTACAGGGGGCCCGTTACAATGAGCAGTTCTTC.

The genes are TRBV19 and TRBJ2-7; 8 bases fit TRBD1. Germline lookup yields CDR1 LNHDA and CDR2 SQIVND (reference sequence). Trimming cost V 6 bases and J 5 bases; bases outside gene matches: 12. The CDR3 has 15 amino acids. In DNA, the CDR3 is TGTGCCAGTAGGAAAACATCCGGGACAGGCAACGAGCAGTACTTC. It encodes CASRKTSGTGNEQYF.

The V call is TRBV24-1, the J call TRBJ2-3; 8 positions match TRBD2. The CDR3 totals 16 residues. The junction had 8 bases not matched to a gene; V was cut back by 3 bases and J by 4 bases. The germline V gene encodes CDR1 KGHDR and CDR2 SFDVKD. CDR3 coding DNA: TGTGCCACCAGTGATCTACCGGGACTAGGTGCAGATACGCAGTATTTT. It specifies CATSDLPGLGADTQYF.

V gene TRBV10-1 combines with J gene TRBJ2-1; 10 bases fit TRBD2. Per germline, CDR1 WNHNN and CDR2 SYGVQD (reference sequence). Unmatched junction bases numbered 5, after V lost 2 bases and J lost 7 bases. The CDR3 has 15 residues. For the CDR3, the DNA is TGCGCCAGCAGTGAGGCAAGCGGGGGGGCGAATGAGCAGTTCTTC. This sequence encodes CASSEASGGANEQFF.

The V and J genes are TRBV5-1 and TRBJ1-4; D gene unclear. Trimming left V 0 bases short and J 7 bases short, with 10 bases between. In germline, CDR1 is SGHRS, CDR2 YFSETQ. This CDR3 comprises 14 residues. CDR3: CASSLDGVGEKLFF. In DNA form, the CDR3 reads TGCGCCAGCAGCTTGGATGGGGTGGGTGAAAAACTGTTTTTT.

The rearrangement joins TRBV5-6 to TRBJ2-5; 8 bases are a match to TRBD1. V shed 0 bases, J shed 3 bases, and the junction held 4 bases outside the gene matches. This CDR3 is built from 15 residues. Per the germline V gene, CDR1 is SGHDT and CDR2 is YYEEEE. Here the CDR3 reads CASSLAAGGEETQYF. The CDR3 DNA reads TGTGCCAGCAGCTTGGCCGCAGGGGGCGAAGAGACCCAGTACTTC. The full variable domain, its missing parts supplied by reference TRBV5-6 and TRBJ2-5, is DAGVTQSPTHLIKTRGQQVTLRCSPKSGHDTVSWYQQALGQGPQFIFQYYEEEERQRGNFPDRFSGHQFPNYSSELNVNALLLGDSALYLCASSLAAGGEETQYFGPGTRLLVL.

As DNA, the CDR3 is TGTGCCAGCAGTTACTCAAGGACAGGAGGGGAGACCCAGTACTTC. The encoded protein is CASSYSRTGGETQYF. The chain employs TRBV6-5 and TRBJ2-5; tentatively, D is TRBD1 (7 bases). The CDR3 consists of 15 residues. V lost 0 bases, J lost 5 bases, and 13 bases lay in between. Germline CDR1 is MNHEY and CDR2 is SVGAGI.

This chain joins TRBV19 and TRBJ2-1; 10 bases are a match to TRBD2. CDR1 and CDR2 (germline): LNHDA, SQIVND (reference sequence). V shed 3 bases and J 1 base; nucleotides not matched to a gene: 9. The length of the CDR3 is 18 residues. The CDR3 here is CASSMGRLAGTSYNEQFF. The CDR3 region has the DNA TGTGCCAGTAGTATGGGGAGACTAGCGGGTACTTCCTACAATGAGCAGTTCTTC.

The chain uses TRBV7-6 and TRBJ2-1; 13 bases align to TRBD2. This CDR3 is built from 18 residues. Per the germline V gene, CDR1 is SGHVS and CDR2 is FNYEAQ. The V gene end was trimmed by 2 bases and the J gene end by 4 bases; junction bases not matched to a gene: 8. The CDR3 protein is CASSLSWTSGRLYNEQFF. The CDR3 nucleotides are TGTGCCAGCAGCTTATCCTGGACTAGCGGGAGACTATACAATGAGCAGTTCTTC.

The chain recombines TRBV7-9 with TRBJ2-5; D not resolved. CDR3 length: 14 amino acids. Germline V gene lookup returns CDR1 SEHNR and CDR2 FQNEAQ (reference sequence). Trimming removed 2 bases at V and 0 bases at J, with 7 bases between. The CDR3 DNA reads TGTGCCAGCAGCTTATCTCAGTACCAAGAGACCCAGTACTTC. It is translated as CASSLSQYQETQYF.

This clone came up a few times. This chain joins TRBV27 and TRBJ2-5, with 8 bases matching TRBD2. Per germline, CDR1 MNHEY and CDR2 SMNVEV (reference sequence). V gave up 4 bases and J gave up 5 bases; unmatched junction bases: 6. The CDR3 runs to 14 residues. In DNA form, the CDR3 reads TGTGCCAGCAGTTACAGCGGGAGAAGGGAGACCCAGTACTTC. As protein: CASSYSGRRETQYF.

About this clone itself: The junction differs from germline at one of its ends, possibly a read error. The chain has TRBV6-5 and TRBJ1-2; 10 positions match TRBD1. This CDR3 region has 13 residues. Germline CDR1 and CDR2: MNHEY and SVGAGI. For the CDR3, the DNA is TGTGCCACCAGTCCGGGACAGGGGTATGGCTACACCTTC. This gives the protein CATSPGQGYGYTF.

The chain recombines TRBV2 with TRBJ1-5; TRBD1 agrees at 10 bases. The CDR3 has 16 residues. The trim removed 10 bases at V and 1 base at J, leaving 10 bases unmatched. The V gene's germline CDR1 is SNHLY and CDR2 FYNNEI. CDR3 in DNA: TGTGCCACAAGACAGGGGGCGCGGGGAAGCAATCAGCCCCAGCATTTT. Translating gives CATRQGARGSNQPQHF.

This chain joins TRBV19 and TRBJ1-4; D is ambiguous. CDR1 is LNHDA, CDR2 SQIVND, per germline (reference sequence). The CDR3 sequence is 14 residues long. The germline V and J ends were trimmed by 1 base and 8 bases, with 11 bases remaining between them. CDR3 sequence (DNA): TGTGCCAGTAGTATAGGGTGGGGATCGGAAAAACTGTTTTTT. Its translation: CASSIGWGSEKLFF.

Written as DNA, the CDR3 is TGTGCCAGTAGTATTGATAGTGGACTAGCGTACAATGAGCAGTTCTTC. Protein: CASSIDSGLAYNEQFF. The chain links TRBV19 to TRBJ2-1, with 9 bases identical to TRBD2. Per the germline V gene, CDR1 is LNHDA and CDR2 is SQIVND (reference sequence). With V trimmed by 3 bases and J by 4 bases, 7 bases remained unmatched. The CDR3 consists of 16 residues. Complete variable domain (other parts from reference TRBV19 and TRBJ2-1): DGGITQSPKYLFRKEGQNVTLSCEQNLNHDAMYWYRQDPGQGLRLIYYSQIVNDFQKGDIAEGYSVSREKKESFPLTVTSAQKNPTAFYLCASSIDSGLAYNEQFFGPGTRLTVL.

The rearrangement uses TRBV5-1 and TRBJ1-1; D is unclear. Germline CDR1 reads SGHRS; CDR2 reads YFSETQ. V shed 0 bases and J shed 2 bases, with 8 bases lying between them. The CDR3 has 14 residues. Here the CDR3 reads CASSLVEVNTEAFF. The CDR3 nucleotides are TGCGCCAGCAGCTTGGTGGAAGTTAACACTGAAGCTTTCTTT. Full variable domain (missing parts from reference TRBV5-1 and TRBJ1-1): KAGVTQTPRYLIKTRGQQVTLSCSPISGHRSVSWYQQTPGQGLQFLFEYFSETQRNKGNFPGRFSGRQFSNSRSEMNVSTLELGDSALYLCASSLVEVNTEAFFGQGTRLTVV.

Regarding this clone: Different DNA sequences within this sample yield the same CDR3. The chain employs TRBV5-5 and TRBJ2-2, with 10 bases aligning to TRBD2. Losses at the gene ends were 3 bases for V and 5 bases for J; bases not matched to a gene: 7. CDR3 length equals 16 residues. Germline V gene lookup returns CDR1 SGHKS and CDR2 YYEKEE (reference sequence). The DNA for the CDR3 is TGTGCCAGCAGCTCAAGCGGGGGGGCTGGTACCGGGGAGCTGTTTTTT. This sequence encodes CASSSSGGAGTGELFF.

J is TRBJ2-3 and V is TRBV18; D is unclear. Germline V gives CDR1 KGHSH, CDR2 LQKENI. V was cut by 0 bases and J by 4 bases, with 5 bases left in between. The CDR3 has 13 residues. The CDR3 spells CASSPPVADTQYF. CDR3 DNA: TGTGCCAGCTCACCACCCGTCGCAGATACGCAGTATTTT.

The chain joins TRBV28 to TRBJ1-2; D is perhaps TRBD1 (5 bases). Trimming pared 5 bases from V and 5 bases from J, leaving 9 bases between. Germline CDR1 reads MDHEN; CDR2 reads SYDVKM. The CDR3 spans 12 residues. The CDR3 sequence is CASSTPGYGYTF. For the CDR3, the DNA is TGTGCCAGCAGTACCCCAGGGTATGGCTACACCTTC.

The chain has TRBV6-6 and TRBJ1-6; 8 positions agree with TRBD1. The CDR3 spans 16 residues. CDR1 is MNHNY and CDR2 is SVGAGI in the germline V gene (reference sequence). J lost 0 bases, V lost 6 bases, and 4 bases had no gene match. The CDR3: CASSRDRSSYNSPLHF. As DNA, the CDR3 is TGTGCCAGCAGCCGGGACAGGAGCTCCTATAATTCACCCCTCCACTTT.

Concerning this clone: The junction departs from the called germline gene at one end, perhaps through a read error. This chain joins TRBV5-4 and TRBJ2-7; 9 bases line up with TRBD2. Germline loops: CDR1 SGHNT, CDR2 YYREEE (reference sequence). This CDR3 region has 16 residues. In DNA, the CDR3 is TGTGCCCGCAGCTTGGCCGGGGGCGGGGGGGCGTACGAGCAGTACTTC. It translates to CARSLAGGGGAYEQYF. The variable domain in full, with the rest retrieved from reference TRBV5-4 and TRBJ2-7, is ETGVTQSPTHLIKTRGQQVTLRCSSQSGHNTVSWYQQALGQGPQFIFQYYREEENGRGNFPPRFSGLQFPNYSSELNVNALELDDSALYLCARSLAGGGGAYEQYFGPGTRLTVT.

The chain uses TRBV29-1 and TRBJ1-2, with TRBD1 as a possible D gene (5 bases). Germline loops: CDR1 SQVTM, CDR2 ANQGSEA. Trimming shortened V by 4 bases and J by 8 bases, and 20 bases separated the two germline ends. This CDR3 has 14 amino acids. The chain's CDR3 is CSVGFQKGLRGYTF. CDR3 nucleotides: TGCAGCGTTGGTTTTCAAAAGGGGCTGCGGGGCTACACCTTC.

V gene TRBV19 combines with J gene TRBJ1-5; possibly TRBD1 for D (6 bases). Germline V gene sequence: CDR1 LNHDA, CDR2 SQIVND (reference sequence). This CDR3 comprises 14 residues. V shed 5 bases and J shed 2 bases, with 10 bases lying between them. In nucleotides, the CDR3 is TGTGCCAGTAGTTCCGGGGGCGGCAATCAGCCCCAGCATTTT. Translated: CASSSGGGNQPQHF.

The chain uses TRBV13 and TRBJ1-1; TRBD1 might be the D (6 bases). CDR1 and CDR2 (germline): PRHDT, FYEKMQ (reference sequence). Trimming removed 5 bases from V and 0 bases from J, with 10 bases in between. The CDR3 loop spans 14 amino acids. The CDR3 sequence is CASSPGHLNTEAFF. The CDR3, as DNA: TGTGCCAGCAGCCCGGGACATTTGAACACTGAAGCTTTCTTT.

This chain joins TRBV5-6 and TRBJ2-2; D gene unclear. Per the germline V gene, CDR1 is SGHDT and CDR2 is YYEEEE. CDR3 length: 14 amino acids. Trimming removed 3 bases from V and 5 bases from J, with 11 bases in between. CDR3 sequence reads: CASSSRTWTGELFF. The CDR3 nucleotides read TGTGCCAGCAGCTCCCGAACTTGGACCGGGGAGCTGTTTTTT.

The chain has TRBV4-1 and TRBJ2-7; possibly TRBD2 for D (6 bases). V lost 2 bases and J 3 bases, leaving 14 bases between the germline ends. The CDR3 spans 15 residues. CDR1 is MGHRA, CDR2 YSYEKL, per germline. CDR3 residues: CASSQRRGSLYEQYF. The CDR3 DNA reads TGCGCCAGCAGCCAAAGGAGGGGCAGCCTCTACGAGCAGTACTTC.

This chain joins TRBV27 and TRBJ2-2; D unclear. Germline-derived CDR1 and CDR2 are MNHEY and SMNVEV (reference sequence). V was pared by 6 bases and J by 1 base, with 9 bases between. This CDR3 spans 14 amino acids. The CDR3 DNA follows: TGTGCCAGCAGCCAAGCCGGGAACACCGGGGAGCTGTTTTTT. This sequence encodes CASSQAGNTGELFF.

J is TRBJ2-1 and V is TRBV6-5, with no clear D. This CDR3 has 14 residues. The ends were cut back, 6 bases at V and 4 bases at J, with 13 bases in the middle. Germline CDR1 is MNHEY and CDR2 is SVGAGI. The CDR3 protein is CASSLRGLYNEQFF. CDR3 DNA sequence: TGTGCCAGCAGCCTTCGAGGCCTGTACAATGAGCAGTTCTTC.

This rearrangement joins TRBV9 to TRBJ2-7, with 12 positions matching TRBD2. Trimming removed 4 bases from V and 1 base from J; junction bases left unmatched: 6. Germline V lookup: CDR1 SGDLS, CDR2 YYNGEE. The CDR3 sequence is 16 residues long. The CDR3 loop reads CASSPELAGGSYEQYF. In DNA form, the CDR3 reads TGTGCCAGCAGCCCAGAACTAGCGGGGGGTTCCTACGAGCAGTACTTC.

The CDR3: CASKSGPNTGELFF. The CDR3 DNA reads TGTGCCAGCAAGAGCGGGCCGAACACCGGGGAGCTGTTTTTT. This chain uses TRBV2 with TRBJ2-2; perhaps TRBD2 as D (6 bases). This CDR3 spans 14 amino acids. Germline V gene data show CDR1 as SNHLY and CDR2 as FYNNEI. V was trimmed by 7 bases and J by 0 bases, leaving 9 bases between them.